These T cell receptor beta chains were read from a single sample in a study of cytomegalovirus exposure and HLA in healthy donors. Clones were sequenced by immunoSEQ multiplex PCR, and TCRdb holds only the in-frame ones, with some missing. The table has 120,000 to 150,000 clones, roughly 81% seen once. Sequenced sample: PBMCs. These receptors all come from a female donor in good health and CMV-seronegative. Each CDR3 is given with its conserved first and last residue. A D gene is named only where the DNA matches it firmly.

V: TRBV19; J: TRBJ1-5; D: TRBD1; CDR3: CASSMSGGTVSNQPQHF
V: TRBV7-9; J: TRBJ2-3; D: .; CDR3: CASGTGKTDTQYF
V: TRBV6-1; J: TRBJ2-7; D: TRBD2; CDR3: CASSRSGRAYEQYF
V: TRBV6-1; J: TRBJ1-4; D: TRBD1; CDR3: CASSSGTGRNEKLFF
V: TRBV9; J: TRBJ2-7; D: TRBD1; CDR3: CASSASQGKSYEQYF
V: TRBV11-2; J: TRBJ1-1; D: .; CDR3: CASSLVVRRVMNTEAFF
V: TRBV4-1; J: TRBJ2-4; D: .; CDR3: CASSQDVPGLSKNIQYF
V: TRBV6-1; J: TRBJ2-3; D: .; CDR3: CASSPAGHTDTQYF
V: TRBV27; J: .; D: TRBD2; CDR3: CASSFREGTYEQYF
V: TRBV6-6; J: TRBJ2-1; D: .; CDR3: CASSHHSRGSYNEQFF
V: TRBV6-5; J: TRBJ2-1; D: TRBD2; CDR3: CASSYSGLVNEQFF
V: TRBV9; J: TRBJ2-7; D: .; CDR3: CASSVGGQSYEQYF
V: TRBV9; J: TRBJ1-4; D: .; CDR3: CASSPPRGGDDEKLFF
V: TRBV27; J: TRBJ1-2; D: TRBD1; CDR3: CASSSRGTGVGYPF
V: TRBV2; J: TRBJ1-3; D: TRBD1; CDR3: CASSEEVRGSGNTIYF
V: TRBV4-3; J: TRBJ2-5; D: .; CDR3: CASSQDRRGETQYF
V: TRBV5-1; J: TRBJ1-2; D: .; CDR3: CASSLGAAGYTF
V: TRBV10-1; J: TRBJ2-7; D: TRBD1; CDR3: CASSGTGGNEQYF
V: TRBV2; J: TRBJ2-3; D: .; CDR3: CATLDSRTDTQYF
V: TRBV5-4; J: TRBJ2-1; D: .; CDR3: CASSPLLEPRGQFF
V: TRBV4-1; J: TRBJ2-1; D: TRBD2; CDR3: CASRSTGTSGHNEQFF
V: TRBV5-1; J: TRBJ2-2; D: .; CDR3: CASSPRGPMHTGELFF
V: TRBV6-6; J: TRBJ1-5; D: .; CDR3: CAGAEGRQPQHF
V: TRBV11-3; J: TRBJ1-2; D: TRBD1; CDR3: CASSSGQGYGYTF
V: TRBV27; J: TRBJ1-6; D: TRBD1; CDR3: CASSLWDRGLWSNSPLHF
V: TRBV28; J: TRBJ2-7; D: TRBD1; CDR3: CASSPSGTGISGSYEQYF
V: TRBV4-1; J: TRBJ2-7; D: .; CDR3: CASSQDRGARGTYEQYF
V: TRBV11-3; J: TRBJ1-1; D: TRBD1; CDR3: CASNPGQKNTEAFF
V: TRBV30; J: TRBJ1-1; D: .; CDR3: CAWSVPLSLNTEAFF
V: TRBV9; J: TRBJ1-1; D: .; CDR3: CASSLGQNTEAFF
V: TRBV4-3; J: TRBJ2-7; D: .; CDR3: CASAGPPRYEQYF
V: TRBV19; J: TRBJ1-2; D: .; CDR3: CASISTNYGYTF
V: TRBV7-8; J: TRBJ2-1; D: .; CDR3: CGSSGSGSYNEQFF
V: TRBV7-3; J: TRBJ2-3; D: TRBD1; CDR3: CASSLDRDTDTQYF
V: TRBV6-6; J: TRBJ1-1; D: .; CDR3: CASGAQLNTEAFF
V: TRBV4-2; J: TRBJ2-1; D: .; CDR3: CASSHEPSPVYNEQFF
V: TRBV19; J: TRBJ2-7; D: TRBD1; CDR3: CASSVQGPFGTNSYEQYF
V: TRBV7-2; J: TRBJ2-2; D: .; CDR3: CASSLAGSNTGELFF
V: TRBV7-8; J: TRBJ1-5; D: TRBD1; CDR3: CASSLGQGANQPQHF
V: TRBV7-8; J: TRBJ1-4; D: .; CDR3: CASSLLTGPTNEKLFF
V: TRBV9; J: TRBJ2-3; D: TRBD2; CDR3: CASSVAKSGGKSTDTQYF
V: TRBV15; J: TRBJ2-3; D: .; CDR3: CATSGRFSTDTQYF
V: TRBV27; J: TRBJ2-1; D: .; CDR3: CASSLGQPGEQFF
V: TRBV11-1; J: TRBJ2-1; D: TRBD2; CDR3: CASRKTSGTPDEQFF
V: TRBV2; J: TRBJ1-1; D: .; CDR3: CASGEGRDEEAFF
V: TRBV13; J: TRBJ2-7; D: .; CDR3: CASSLTQGAYEQYF
V: TRBV2; J: TRBJ2-5; D: TRBD1; CDR3: CASSEFSLQGAGETQYF
V: TRBV11-2; J: TRBJ2-3; D: .; CDR3: CASSPGSDTQYF
V: TRBV7-9; J: TRBJ1-1; D: .; CDR3: CASRRISDTEAFF
V: TRBV27; J: TRBJ2-7; D: TRBD2; CDR3: CASSLVREIAGDTYEQYF
V: TRBV27; J: TRBJ1-2; D: .; CDR3: CASSPRGGLGGYTF
V: TRBV6-1; J: TRBJ1-2; D: .; CDR3: CASSENRVGGYTF
V: TRBV28; J: TRBJ1-2; D: .; CDR3: CASSFVFRPGGYTF
V: TRBV5-1; J: TRBJ1-6; D: .; CDR3: CASSLDRSYNSPLHF